This T cell receptor beta chain was sequenced for a study of shared clonotypes between healthy human individuals. Study outcomes and limitations: Approximately 5% was the fraction of naive CD4 clonotypes found shared across several donors.

Of note for this clone: Its specificity is not known.

In the original workflow: ImmunoSEQ junction-only sequences lacked quality scores, so their filtering differed. TCRdb keeps only in-frame clones here, not all; method: immunoSEQ multiplex PCR. D and trimming come from the DNA, and the V and J calls and clone size come from that table. The profile shows some 580,000 clones, 95% to 98% of them singletons. The CDR3 has 12 amino acids. Germline V gives CDR1 MGHDK, CDR2 SYGVNS. Trimming shortened V by 5 bases and J by 6 bases, and 10 bases separated the two germline ends. This clonotype was obtained from a woman aged 25 to 39 in good health. The chain couples TRBV25-1 to TRBJ1-2, with D perhaps matching TRBD1 (6 bases). Sequences were obtained from naive CD4+ T cells sorted from blood. Specified subset: CD45RA+ positively selected. CDR3 nucleotide sequence: TGTGCCAGCAGTCTAGCAGGGGATGGCTACACCTTC. This encodes CASSLAGDGYTF.